Following are 8 T cell receptor beta chains from one sample sequenced in a study of blood T cell repertoires in COVID-19. TCRdb keeps only in-frame clones here, not all; method: immunoSEQ multiplex PCR. This sample carries about 250,000 clones, approximately 83% of them seen once, and the ten largest clones take about 9.6%. The specimen was peripheral blood. The receptors shown here come from an older man with acute or convalescent COVID-19.

J is TRBJ1-4 and V is TRBV30; weak D call: TRBD1 (6 bases). The CDR3 is made up of 14 amino acids. The ends were cut back, 4 bases at V and 9 bases at J, with 18 bases in the middle. The germline CDR1 and CDR2 sequences are GTSNPN and SVGIG (reference sequence). CDR3 nucleotide sequence: TGTGCCTGGACTACAGGGCTTCTCGAGAAAAAACTGTTTTTT. This translates into CAWTTGLLEKKLFF. Filled out from reference TRBV30 and TRBJ1-4, the complete variable domain reads SQTIHQWPATLVQPVGSPLSLECTVEGTSNPNLYWYRQAAGRGLQLLFYSVGIGQISSEVPQNLSASRPQDRQFILSSKKLLLSDSGFYLCAWTTGLLEKKLFFGSGTQLSVL.

The rearrangement joins TRBV30 to TRBJ1-3; D perhaps matches TRBD1 (5 bases). V lost 4 bases and J lost 2, with 12 bases in between. The germline V gene has CDR1 GTSNPN and CDR2 SVGIG (reference sequence). This CDR3 comprises 14 residues. CDR3 sequence (DNA): TGTGCCTGGACGGCAGGGTCTACTGGAAACACCATATATTTT. Translated: CAWTAGSTGNTIYF.

This clone was observed many times. The chain employs TRBV27 and TRBJ2-1, with 9 positions matching TRBD2. Germline CDR1 is MNHEY and CDR2 is SMNVEV (reference sequence). This CDR3 is 17 amino acids long. V lost 3 bases, J lost 3 bases, and 9 bases stayed unmatched. CDR3 loop: CASSFFGGGGLYNEQFF. The CDR3 nucleotides are TGTGCCAGCAGTTTTTTTGGCGGGGGGGGGCTCTACAATGAGCAGTTCTTC.

The rearrangement joins TRBV19 to TRBJ1-1; 10 bases fit TRBD1. The junction had 5 bases not matched to a gene; V was cut back by 1 base and J by 6 bases. Per germline, CDR1 LNHDA and CDR2 SQIVND (reference sequence). The CDR3 totals 15 residues. The DNA of the CDR3 is TGTGCCAGTAGTATAGGGACAGGGGGAGGATCTGAAGCTTTCTTT. Protein sequence: CASSIGTGGGSEAFF.

The chain couples TRBV5-1 to TRBJ2-3, with TRBD1 matching 9 bases. V lost 1 base, J lost 2 bases, and 5 bases stayed unmatched. Germline CDR1 SGHRS, CDR2 YFSETQ. The CDR3 is made up of 16 amino acids. The CDR3 DNA follows: TGCGCCAGCAGCTTGCCAGGGACAGGGAACACAGATACGCAGTATTTT. Translating it yields CASSLPGTGNTDTQYF. The complete variable domain, with remaining parts taken from reference TRBV5-1 and TRBJ2-3, reads KAGVTQTPRYLIKTRGQQVTLSCSPISGHRSVSWYQQTPGQGLQFLFEYFSETQRNKGNFPGRFSGRQFSNSRSEMNVSTLELGDSALYLCASSLPGTGNTDTQYFGPGTRLTVL.

The chain recombines TRBV27 with TRBJ1-1, with D unclear. Trimming removed 0 bases at V and 1 base at J, with 9 bases between. Germline V gene sequence: CDR1 MNHEY, CDR2 SMNVEV (reference sequence). CDR3 length: 15 amino acids. The CDR3 spells CASSLSIPGNTEAFF. Here the CDR3 DNA reads TGTGCCAGCAGTTTATCGATCCCAGGGAACACTGAAGCTTTCTTT.

V and J are TRBV19 and TRBJ1-6, with D possibly being TRBD1 (5 bases). Germline lookup yields CDR1 LNHDA and CDR2 SQIVND (reference sequence). V was shortened by 5 bases and J by 7 bases, with 15 bases between the two germline ends. There are 15 residues in the CDR3. In DNA, the CDR3 is TGTGCCAGTAGTTGGGGGACTAGTCGGAATTCACCCCTCCACTTT. It encodes CASSWGTSRNSPLHF. The full variable domain, its missing parts supplied by reference TRBV19 and TRBJ1-6, is DGGITQSPKYLFRKEGQNVTLSCEQNLNHDAMYWYRQDPGQGLRLIYYSQIVNDFQKGDIAEGYSVSREKKESFPLTVTSAQKNPTAFYLCASSWGTSRNSPLHFGNGTRLTVT.

V gene TRBV19 combines with J gene TRBJ1-6; 11 bases match TRBD1. The CDR3 extends over 17 amino acids. Germline V CDR1 and CDR2: LNHDA, SQIVND (reference sequence). V was clipped by 4 bases and J by 3 bases; unmatched bases: 5. The DNA for the CDR3 is TGTGCCAGTAGTACTCCGGGACAGGGGGTCTATAATTCACCCCTCCACTTT. It is translated as CASSTPGQGVYNSPLHF.